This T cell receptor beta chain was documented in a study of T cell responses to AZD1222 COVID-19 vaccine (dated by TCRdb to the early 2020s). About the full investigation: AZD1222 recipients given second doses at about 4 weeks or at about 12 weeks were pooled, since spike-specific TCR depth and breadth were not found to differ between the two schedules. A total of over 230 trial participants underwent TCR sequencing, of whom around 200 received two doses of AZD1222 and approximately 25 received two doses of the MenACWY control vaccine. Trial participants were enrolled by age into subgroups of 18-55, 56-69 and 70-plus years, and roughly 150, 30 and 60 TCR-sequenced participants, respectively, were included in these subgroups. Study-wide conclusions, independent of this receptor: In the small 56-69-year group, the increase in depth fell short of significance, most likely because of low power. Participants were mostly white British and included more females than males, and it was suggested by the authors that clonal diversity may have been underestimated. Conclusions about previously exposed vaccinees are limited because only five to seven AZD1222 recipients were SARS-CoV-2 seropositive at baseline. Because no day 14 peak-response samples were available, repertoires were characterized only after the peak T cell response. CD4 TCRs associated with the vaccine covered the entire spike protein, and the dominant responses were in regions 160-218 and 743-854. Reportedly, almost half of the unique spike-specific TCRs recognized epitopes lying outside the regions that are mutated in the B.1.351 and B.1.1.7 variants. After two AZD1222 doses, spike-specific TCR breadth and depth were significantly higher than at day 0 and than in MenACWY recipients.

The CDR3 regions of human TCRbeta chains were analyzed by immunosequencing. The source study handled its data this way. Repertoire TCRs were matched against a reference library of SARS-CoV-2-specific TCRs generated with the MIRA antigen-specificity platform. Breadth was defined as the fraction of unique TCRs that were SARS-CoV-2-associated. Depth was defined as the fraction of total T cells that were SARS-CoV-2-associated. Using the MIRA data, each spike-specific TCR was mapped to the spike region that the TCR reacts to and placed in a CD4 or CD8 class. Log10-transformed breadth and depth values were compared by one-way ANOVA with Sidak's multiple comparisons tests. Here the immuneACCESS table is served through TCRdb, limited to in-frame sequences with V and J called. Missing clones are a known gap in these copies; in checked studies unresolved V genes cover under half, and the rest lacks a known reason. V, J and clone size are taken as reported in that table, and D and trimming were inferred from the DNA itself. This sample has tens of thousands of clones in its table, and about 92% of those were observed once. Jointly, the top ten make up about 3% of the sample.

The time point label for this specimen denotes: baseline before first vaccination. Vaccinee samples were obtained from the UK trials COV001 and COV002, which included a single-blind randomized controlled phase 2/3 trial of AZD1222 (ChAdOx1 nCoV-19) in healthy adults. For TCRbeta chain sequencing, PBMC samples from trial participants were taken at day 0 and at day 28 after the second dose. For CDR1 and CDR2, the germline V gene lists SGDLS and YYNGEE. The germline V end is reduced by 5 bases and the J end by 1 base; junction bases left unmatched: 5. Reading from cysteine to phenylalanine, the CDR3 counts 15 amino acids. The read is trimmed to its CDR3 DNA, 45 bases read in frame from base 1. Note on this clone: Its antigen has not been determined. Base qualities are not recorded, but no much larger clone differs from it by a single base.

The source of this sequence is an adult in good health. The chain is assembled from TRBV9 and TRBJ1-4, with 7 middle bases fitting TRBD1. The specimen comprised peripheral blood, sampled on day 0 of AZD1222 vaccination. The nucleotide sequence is TGTGCCAGCAGTAGAGGGGGCAGAACTAATGAAAAACTGTTTTTT. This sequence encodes CASSRGGRTNEKLFF. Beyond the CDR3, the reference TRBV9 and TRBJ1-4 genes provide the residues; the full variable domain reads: DSGVTQTPKHLITATGQRVTLRCSPRSGDLSVYWYQQSLDQGLQFLIQYYNGEERAKGNILERFSAQQFPDLHSELNLSSLELGDSALYFCASSRGGRTNEKLFFGSGTQLSVL.